The sequence of this T cell receptor beta chain was determined in a study of cytotoxic CD8 clonotypes in ibrutinib-treated CLL. The method was immunoSEQ multiplex PCR; TCRdb's version includes in-frame clones alone and lacks a portion of them. The sample carries over 150,000 clones, about two thirds recorded once. The receptor's source is a human donor with chronic lymphocytic leukemia. The specimen comprised PBMCs, sampled after 24 months of ibrutinib treatment.

CDR3 sequence reads: CASRLLAGHDNEQFF. CDR3 sequence (DNA): TGTGCCAGTAGACTCCTAGCGGGGCACGACAATGAGCAGTTCTTC. The gene calls are TRBV19 and TRBJ2-1; TRBD2 agrees at 9 bases. The CDR3 spans 15 residues. After removal of 6 bases from V and 5 bases from J, the junction contained 8 bases not matched to a gene. The germline gives CDR1 LNHDA, CDR2 SQIVND (reference sequence).